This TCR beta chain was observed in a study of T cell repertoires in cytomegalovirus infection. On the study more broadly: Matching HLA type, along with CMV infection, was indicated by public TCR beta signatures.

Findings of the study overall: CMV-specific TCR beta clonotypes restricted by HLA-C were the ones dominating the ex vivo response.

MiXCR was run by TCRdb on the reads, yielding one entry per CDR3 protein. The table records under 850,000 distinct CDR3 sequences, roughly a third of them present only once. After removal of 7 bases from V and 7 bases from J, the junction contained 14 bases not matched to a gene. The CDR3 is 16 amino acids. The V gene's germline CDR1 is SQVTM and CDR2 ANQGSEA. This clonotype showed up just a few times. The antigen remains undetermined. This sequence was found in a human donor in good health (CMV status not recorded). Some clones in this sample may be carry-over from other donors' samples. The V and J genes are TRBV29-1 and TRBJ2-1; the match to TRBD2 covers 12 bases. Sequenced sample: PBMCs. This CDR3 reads CSGLGLAGGEGNEQFF. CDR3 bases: TGCAGCGGCCTGGGGCTAGCGGGGGGGGAGGGGAATGAGCAGTTCTTC.